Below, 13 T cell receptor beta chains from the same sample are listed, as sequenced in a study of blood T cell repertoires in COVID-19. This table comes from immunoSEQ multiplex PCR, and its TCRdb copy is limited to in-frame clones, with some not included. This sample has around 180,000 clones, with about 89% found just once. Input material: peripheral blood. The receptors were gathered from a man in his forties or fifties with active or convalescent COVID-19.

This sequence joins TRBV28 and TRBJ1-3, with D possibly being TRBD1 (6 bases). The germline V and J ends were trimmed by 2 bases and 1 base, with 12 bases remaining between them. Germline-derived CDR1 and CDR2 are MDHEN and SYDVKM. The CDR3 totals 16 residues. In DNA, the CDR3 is TGTGCCAGCAGTTTAAGGACAGCATATTCTGGAAACACCATATATTTT. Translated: CASSLRTAYSGNTIYF.

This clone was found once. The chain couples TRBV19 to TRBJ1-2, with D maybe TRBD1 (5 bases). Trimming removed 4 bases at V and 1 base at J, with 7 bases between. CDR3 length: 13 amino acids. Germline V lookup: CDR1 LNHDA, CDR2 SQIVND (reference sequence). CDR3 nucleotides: TGTGCCAGTAGTAGGGGCCTTAACTATGGCTACACCTTC. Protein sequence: CASSRGLNYGYTF.

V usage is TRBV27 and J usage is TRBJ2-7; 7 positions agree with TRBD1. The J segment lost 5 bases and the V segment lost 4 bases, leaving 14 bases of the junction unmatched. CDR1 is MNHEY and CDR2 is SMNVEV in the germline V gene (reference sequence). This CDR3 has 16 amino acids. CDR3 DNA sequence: TGTGCCAGCAGTTCCCAGCGACAGGGTAGCTTCCACGAGCAGTACTTC. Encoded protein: CASSSQRQGSFHEQYF.

The CDR3, as DNA: TGTGCCAGCAGCTCGACAGGGAAGGAGCTGTTTTTT. Translated: CASSSTGKELFF. The V and J genes are TRBV28 and TRBJ2-2, with 7 bases fitting TRBD1. The V gene's germline CDR1 is MDHEN and CDR2 SYDVKM. V trimming: 6 bases; J trimming: 10 bases; junction bases outside the gene matches: 5. This CDR3 contains 12 residues.

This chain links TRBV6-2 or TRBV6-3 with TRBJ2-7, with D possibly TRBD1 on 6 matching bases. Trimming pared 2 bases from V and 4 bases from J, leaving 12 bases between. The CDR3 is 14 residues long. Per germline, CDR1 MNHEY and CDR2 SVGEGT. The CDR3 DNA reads TGTGCCAGCAGTTACGGGGGCAGGGTGTACGAGCAGTACTTC. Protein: CASSYGGRVYEQYF.

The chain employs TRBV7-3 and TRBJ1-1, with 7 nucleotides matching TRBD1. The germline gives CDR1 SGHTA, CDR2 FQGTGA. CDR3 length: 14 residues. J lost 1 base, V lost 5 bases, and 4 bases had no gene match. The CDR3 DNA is TGTGCCAGCAGCCCGGGACAGACGAACACTGAAGCTTTCTTT. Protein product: CASSPGQTNTEAFF.

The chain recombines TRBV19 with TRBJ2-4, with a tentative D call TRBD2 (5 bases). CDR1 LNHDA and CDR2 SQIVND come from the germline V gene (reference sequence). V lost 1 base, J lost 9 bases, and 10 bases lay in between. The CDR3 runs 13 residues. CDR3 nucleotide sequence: TGTGCCAGTAGTATAGTAGCGAGTAGCATTCAGTACTTC. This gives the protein CASSIVASSIQYF.

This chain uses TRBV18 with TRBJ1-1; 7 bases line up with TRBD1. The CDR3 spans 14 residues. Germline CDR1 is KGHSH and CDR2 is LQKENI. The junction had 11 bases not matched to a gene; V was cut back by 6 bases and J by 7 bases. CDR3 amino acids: CASSRDRVQFEAFF. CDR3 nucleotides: TGTGCCAGCTCCCGCGACAGGGTACAATTTGAAGCTTTCTTT.

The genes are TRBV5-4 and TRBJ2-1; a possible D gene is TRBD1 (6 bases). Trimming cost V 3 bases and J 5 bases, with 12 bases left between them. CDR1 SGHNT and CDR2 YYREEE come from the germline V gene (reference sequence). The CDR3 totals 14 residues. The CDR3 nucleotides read TGTGCCAGCAGCTCCCAAAAGGGGGACAATGAGCAGTTCTTC. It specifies CASSSQKGDNEQFF. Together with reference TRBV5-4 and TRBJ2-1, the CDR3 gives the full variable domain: ETGVTQSPTHLIKTRGQQVTLRCSSQSGHNTVSWYQQALGQGPQFIFQYYREEENGRGNFPPRFSGLQFPNYSSELNVNALELDDSALYLCASSSQKGDNEQFFGPGTRLTVL.

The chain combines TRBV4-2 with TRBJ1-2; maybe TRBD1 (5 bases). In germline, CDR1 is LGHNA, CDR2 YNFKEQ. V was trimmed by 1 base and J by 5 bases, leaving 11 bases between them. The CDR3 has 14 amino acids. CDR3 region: CASSQVDDRYGYTF. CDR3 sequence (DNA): TGTGCCAGCAGCCAAGTAGATGACAGATATGGCTACACCTTC.

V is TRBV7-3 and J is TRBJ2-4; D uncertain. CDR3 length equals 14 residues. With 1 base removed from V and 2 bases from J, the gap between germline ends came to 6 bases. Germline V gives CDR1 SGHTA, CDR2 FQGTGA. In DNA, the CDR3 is TGTGCCAGCAGCTTAAGTGGGCCCAAAAACATTCAGTACTTC. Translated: CASSLSGPKNIQYF.

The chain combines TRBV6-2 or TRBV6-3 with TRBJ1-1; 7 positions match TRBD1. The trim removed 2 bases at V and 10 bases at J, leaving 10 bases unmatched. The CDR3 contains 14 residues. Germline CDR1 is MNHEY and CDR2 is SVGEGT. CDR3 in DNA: TGTGCCAGCAGTTACCTCGACAGGGCAGGCGGAGCTTTCTTT. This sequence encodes CASSYLDRAGGAFF.

CDR3 DNA sequence: TGTGCCAGCAGTTCGAGCCGATATGGCTACACCTTC. It specifies CASSSSRYGYTF. This rearrangement joins TRBV28 to TRBJ1-2, with D unclear. CDR3 length: 12 residues. Trimming cost V 4 bases and J 5 bases, with 8 bases left between them. Germline V gene sequence: CDR1 MDHEN, CDR2 SYDVKM.